The 18 T cell receptor beta chains in this list originate from one sample, sequenced in a study of identifying expanded T cells in peripheral blood. TCRdb keeps only in-frame clones here, not all; method: immunoSEQ multiplex PCR. The data hold some 120,000 clones, with approximately 80% observed a single time. Sequenced: blood. The source is a person aged 18 to 70 in good health.

The chain joins TRBV19 to TRBJ2-7; 8 positions match TRBD1. This CDR3 region has 15 residues. Germline V lookup: CDR1 LNHDA, CDR2 SQIVND (reference sequence). The V gene end was trimmed by 8 bases and the J gene end by 0 bases; junction bases not matched to a gene: 9. CDR3 nucleotides: TGTGCCAGTGGGCTCCTAGGACAGGGCTCCTACGAGCAGTACTTC. Its translation: CASGLLGQGSYEQYF.

This chain joins TRBV10-2 and TRBJ2-5; 14 bases align to TRBD2. With V trimmed by 10 bases and J by 0 bases, 10 bases remained unmatched. CDR3 length: 17 residues. Looked up from germline, CDR1 is WSHSY and CDR2 is SAAADI. This CDR3 reads CATKTGTSGGNQETQYF. DNA of the CDR3: TGCGCCACCAAGACCGGGACTAGCGGGGGCAACCAAGAGACCCAGTACTTC.

CDR3 loop: CASSQETGDTQYF. The CDR3 nucleotides are TGCGCCAGCAGCCAAGAGACGGGAGATACGCAGTATTTT. The V call is TRBV4-3, the J call TRBJ2-3; D remains ambiguous. The CDR3 is 13 residues long. CDR1 and CDR2 (germline): LGHNA, YSLEER. The V end lost 0 bases, the J end lost 5 bases, and 6 bases lay between the germline ends.

The V call is TRBV27, the J call TRBJ1-1; 7 bases agree with TRBD1. Germline V gene data show CDR1 as MNHEY and CDR2 as SMNVEV (reference sequence). The CDR3 contains 15 residues. J gave up 4 bases and V 5 bases, and 10 bases lay outside the gene matches. CDR3 sequence reads: CASSPGTAVSTEAFF. Written as DNA, the CDR3 is TGTGCCAGCAGTCCAGGGACAGCGGTTAGCACTGAAGCTTTCTTT.

The CDR3, as DNA: TGTGCCAGCAGCCATCGAGTGAGGGCCGGTACCTACGAGCAGTACTTC. It specifies CASSHRVRAGTYEQYF. The chain recombines TRBV14 with TRBJ2-7, with a possible D match to TRBD2 (5 bases). This CDR3 is 16 amino acids long. Germline assignment: CDR1 SGHDN and CDR2 FVKESK. V was trimmed by 3 bases and J by 2 bases, leaving 17 bases between them.

V and J are TRBV6-6 and TRBJ2-7; D could derive from TRBD1 or TRBD2 (6 bases each). Germline V gene data show CDR1 as MNHNY and CDR2 as SVGAGI (reference sequence). Trimming stripped 2 bases from V and 3 bases from J, with 14 bases between. The CDR3 sequence is 15 residues long. The CDR3 nucleotides are TGTGCCAGCAGTTACCCCTCGGGGGCGGGCTACGAGCAGTACTTC. Its protein is CASSYPSGAGYEQYF.

The gene calls are TRBV25-1 and TRBJ1-2, with D perhaps matching TRBD1 (5 bases). The V gene lost 5 bases and the J gene lost 5 bases, with 12 bases spanning the gap. There are 13 residues in the CDR3. Germline assignment: CDR1 MGHDK and CDR2 SYGVNS. The CDR3 region has the DNA TGTGCCAGCAGTACCCAGGGTGGGTATGGCTACACCTTC. As protein: CASSTQGGYGYTF.

The V and J genes are TRBV7-9 and TRBJ1-2; unclear D gene. The CDR3 is 12 amino acids. V lost 1 base and J 7 bases, leaving 7 bases between the germline ends. Per the germline V gene, CDR1 is SEHNR and CDR2 is FQNEAQ (reference sequence). CDR3 in DNA: TGTGCCAGCAGCTTAGGGATGATTGGCTACACCTTC. Amino acid sequence: CASSLGMIGYTF.

This clone is a singleton in its sample. V is TRBV7-7 and J is TRBJ2-5; a possible D gene is TRBD2 (6 bases). The CDR3 is made up of 13 amino acids. Deletions cut 3 bases from V and 5 bases from J, with 10 bases between. CDR1 is SSHAT, CDR2 FNYEAQ, per germline (reference sequence). The CDR3 spells CASSFSGIETQYF. The CDR3 nucleotides read TGTGCCAGCAGCTTTAGCGGTATCGAGACCCAGTACTTC.

This rearrangement joins TRBV6-5 to TRBJ1-1, with no clear D. CDR3 length: 15 amino acids. V shed 2 bases and J shed 0 bases, with 10 bases lying between them. Per the germline V gene, CDR1 is MNHEY and CDR2 is SVGAGI. The CDR3 spells CASSYRAPLNTEAFF. In DNA, the CDR3 is TGTGCCAGCAGTTACCGGGCACCTTTGAACACTGAAGCTTTCTTT.

The rearrangement uses TRBV18 and TRBJ1-1; D is uncertain. This CDR3 spans 14 amino acids. Germline CDR1 reads KGHSH; CDR2 reads LQKENI. V was pared by 6 bases and J by 3 bases, with 14 bases between. In nucleotides, the CDR3 is TGTGCCAGCTCTCCGACCAATGGTGACACTGAAGCTTTCTTT. Residues: CASSPTNGDTEAFF.

The J gene is TRBJ2-1, the V gene TRBV18, with 7 positions matching TRBD1. The CDR3 is made up of 13 amino acids. Looked up from germline, CDR1 is KGHSH and CDR2 is LQKENI. V lost 2 bases, J lost 6 bases, and 1 base stayed unmatched. Written as DNA, the CDR3 is TGTGCCAGCTCACCAAGGGGGCTCAATGAGCAGTTCTTC. It encodes CASSPRGLNEQFF.

The chain carries TRBV15 and TRBJ1-2; a weak D match, TRBD1 (6 bases). V gave up 7 bases and J gave up 2 bases, with 17 bases separating them. This CDR3 spans 15 amino acids. CDR1 is LNHNV, CDR2 YYDKDF, per germline (reference sequence). CDR3 sequence (DNA): TGTGCCACCAAGTACCTAGGGGGAGAAAACTATGGCTACACCTTC. This translates into CATKYLGGENYGYTF.

V is TRBV2 and J is TRBJ2-4; 7 bases are shared with TRBD1. With 9 bases clipped from V and 3 bases from J, the junction kept 5 bases outside the gene matches. CDR1 and CDR2 (germline): SNHLY, FYNNEI. CDR3 length: 13 amino acids. The CDR3 coding sequence is TGTGCCAGTCAGGGGGTGGACAAAAACATTCAGTACTTC. Amino acid sequence: CASQGVDKNIQYF. The full variable domain, completed using reference TRBV2 and TRBJ2-4, is EPEVTQTPSHQVTQMGQEVILRCVPISNHLYFYWYRQILGQKVEFLVSFYNNEISEKSEIFDDQFSVERPDGSNFTLKIRSTKLEDSAMYFCASQGVDKNIQYFGAGTRLSVL.

The rearrangement uses TRBV5-5 and TRBJ1-1; D not resolved. Trimming cost V 0 bases and J 6 bases, with 9 bases left between them. This CDR3 contains 13 residues. Germline V CDR1 and CDR2: SGHKS, YYEKEE (reference sequence). CDR3: CASSLAGFSEAFF. CDR3 bases: TGTGCCAGCAGCTTGGCGGGGTTCTCTGAAGCTTTCTTT.

This chain joins TRBV6-5 and TRBJ1-2, with 10 nucleotides matching TRBD1. V gave up 6 bases and J gave up 5 bases; unmatched junction bases: 3. Germline V gene data show CDR1 as MNHEY and CDR2 as SVGAGI. This CDR3 comprises 13 residues. As DNA, the CDR3 is TGTGCCAGCAGCCGGGACAGGGGATATGGCTACACCTTC. Translated, it gives CASSRDRGYGYTF.

This chain links TRBV7-9 with TRBJ2-6, with D uncertain. The CDR3 has 18 amino acids. Germline loops: CDR1 SEHNR, CDR2 FQNEAQ (reference sequence). With 4 bases removed from V and 0 bases from J, the gap between germline ends came to 16 bases. The CDR3 region has the DNA TGTGCCAGCAGCTGGCCGGCCGGACGGGCCTCTGGGGCCAACGTCCTGACTTTC. Translating it yields CASSWPAGRASGANVLTF.

CDR3 sequence: CASRLSFREDRDKSNQPQHF. The CDR3 DNA reads as TGTGCAAGTCGCTTATCGTTTCGGGAAGACAGGGACAAAAGCAATCAGCCCCAGCATTTT. The chain employs TRBV12-2 and TRBJ1-5; the D segment call TRBD1 is taken from the table without a DNA check. TRBV12-2 is listed as a pseudogene. This CDR3 region has 20 residues.